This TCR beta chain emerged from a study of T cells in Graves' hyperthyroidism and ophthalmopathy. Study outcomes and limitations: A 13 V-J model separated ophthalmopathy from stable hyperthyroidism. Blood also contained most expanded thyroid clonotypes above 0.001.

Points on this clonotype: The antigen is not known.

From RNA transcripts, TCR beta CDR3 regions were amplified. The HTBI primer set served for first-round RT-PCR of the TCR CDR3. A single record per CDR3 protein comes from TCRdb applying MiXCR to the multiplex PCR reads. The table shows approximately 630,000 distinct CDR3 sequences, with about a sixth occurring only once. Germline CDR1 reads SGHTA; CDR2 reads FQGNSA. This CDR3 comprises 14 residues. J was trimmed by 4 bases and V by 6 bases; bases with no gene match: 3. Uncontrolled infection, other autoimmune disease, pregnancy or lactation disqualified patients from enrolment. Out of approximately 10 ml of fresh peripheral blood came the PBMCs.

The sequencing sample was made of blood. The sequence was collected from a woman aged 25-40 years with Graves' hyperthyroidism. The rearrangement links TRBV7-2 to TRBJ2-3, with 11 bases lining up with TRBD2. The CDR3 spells CASRRLAGPDTQYF. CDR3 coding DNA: TGTGCCAGCAGGCGACTAGCGGGACCAGATACGCAGTATTTT.